The sequence of this T cell receptor beta chain was determined in a study of blood T cell repertoires in COVID-19. Study background: COVID-19 samples, acute and convalescent, were from the United States, Italy and Spain. PBMCs, B-cell-depleted T cells, or T cells provided the cDNA or gDNA that made up the material.

In the authors' workflow: Amplification from reference gene primers served as the basis for estimated nucleated cell counts. TCRdb keeps only in-frame clones here, not all; method: immunoSEQ multiplex PCR. V and J calls and clone size are given by that table; D and trimming were obtained from the DNA. Here the sample spans over 35,000 clones, around four fifths being singletons. Germline V gives CDR1 SGHRS, CDR2 YFSETQ. The trim removed 0 bases at V and 5 bases at J, leaving 2 bases unmatched. This CDR3 contains 16 residues. In this sample, this clone turned up a few times. The chain combines TRBV5-1 with TRBJ1-6; 10 bases are shared with TRBD1. Source material: peripheral blood. This receptor was obtained from a man in his sixties with acute or convalescent COVID-19. The CDR3 coding sequence is TGCGCCAGCAGCTTGGAGGACAGGGGGAATAATTCACCCCTCCACTTT. Translation gives CASSLEDRGNNSPLHF.